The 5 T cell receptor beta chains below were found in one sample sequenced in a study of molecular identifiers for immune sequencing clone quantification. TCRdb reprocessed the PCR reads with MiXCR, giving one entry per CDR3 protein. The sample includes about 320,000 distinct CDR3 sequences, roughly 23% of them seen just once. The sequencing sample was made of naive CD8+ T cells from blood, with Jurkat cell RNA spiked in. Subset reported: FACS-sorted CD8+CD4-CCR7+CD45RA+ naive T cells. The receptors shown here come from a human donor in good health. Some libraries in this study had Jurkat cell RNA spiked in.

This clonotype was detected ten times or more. The CDR3 loop is CSARNPQTYEQYF. The CDR3 nucleotides are TGCAGTGCTAGGAATCCACAAACCTACGAGCAGTACTTC. This sequence joins TRBV20-1 and TRBJ2-7; no firm D call. Trimming pared 3 bases from V and 2 bases from J, leaving 11 bases between. This CDR3 comprises 13 residues. CDR1 is DFQATT, CDR2 SNEGSKA, per germline (reference sequence).

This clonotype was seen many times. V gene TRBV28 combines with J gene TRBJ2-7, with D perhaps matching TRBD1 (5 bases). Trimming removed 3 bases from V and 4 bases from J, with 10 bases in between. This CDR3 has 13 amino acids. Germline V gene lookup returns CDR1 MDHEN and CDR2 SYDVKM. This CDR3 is CASSFWGSYEQYF. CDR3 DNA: TGTGCCAGCAGTTTTTGGGGCAGTTACGAGCAGTACTTC.

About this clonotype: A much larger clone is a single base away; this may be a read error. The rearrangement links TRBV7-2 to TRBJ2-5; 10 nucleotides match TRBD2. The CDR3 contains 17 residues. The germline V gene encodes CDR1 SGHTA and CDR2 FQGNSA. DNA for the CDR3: TGTGCCAGCGGCTTATATGGGGCTAGCGGGGGTATGGAGACCCAGTACTTC. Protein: CASGLYGASGGMETQYF.

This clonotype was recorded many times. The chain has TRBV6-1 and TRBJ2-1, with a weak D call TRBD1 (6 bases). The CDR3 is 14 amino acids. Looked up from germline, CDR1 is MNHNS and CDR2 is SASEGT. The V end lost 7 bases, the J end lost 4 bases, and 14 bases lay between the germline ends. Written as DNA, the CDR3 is TGTGCCAGCATCGGGACACAACTGTACAATGAGCAGTTCTTC. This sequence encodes CASIGTQLYNEQFF.

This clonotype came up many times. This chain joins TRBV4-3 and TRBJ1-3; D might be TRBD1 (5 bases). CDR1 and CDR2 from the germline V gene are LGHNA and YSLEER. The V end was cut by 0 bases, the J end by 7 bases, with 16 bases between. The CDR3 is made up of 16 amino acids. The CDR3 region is CASSQESEAGANTIYF. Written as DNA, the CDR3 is TGCGCCAGCAGCCAAGAGTCCGAAGCTGGGGCGAACACCATATATTTT.